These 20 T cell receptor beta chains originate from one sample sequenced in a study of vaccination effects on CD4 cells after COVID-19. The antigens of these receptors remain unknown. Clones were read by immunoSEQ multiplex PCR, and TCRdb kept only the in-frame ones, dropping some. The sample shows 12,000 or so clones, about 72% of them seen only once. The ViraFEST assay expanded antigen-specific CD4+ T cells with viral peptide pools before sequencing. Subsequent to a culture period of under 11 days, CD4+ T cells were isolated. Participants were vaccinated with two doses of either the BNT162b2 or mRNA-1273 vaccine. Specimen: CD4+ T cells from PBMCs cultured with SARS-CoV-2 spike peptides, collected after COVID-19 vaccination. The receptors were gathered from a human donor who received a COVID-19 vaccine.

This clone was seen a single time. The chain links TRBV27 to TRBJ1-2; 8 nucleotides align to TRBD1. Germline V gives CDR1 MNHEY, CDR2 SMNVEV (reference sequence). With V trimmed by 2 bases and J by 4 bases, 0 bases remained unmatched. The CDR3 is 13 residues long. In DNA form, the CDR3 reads TGTGCCAGCAGTTTAGACAGGGGCTATGGCTACACCTTC. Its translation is CASSLDRGYGYTF.

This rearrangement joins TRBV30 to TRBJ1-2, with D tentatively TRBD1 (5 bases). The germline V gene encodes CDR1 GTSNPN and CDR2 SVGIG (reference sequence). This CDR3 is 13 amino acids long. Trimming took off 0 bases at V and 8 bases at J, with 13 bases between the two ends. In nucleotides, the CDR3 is TGTGCCTGGAGTGTAGGGCAGGGTCTCGGCTACACCTTC. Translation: CAWSVGQGLGYTF.

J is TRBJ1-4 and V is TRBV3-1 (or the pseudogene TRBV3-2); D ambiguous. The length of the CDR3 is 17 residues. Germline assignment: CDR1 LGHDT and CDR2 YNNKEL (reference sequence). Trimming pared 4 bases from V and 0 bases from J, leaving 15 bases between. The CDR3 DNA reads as TGTGCCAGCAGCCTTCTCGGGTACGCAGCAACTAATGAAAAACTGTTTTTT. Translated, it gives CASSLLGYAATNEKLFF.

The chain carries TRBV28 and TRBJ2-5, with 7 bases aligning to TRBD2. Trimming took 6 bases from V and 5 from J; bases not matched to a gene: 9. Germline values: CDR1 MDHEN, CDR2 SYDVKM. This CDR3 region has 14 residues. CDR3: CASSPAGGGETQYF. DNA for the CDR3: TGTGCCAGCAGCCCAGCCGGGGGAGGGGAGACCCAGTACTTC.

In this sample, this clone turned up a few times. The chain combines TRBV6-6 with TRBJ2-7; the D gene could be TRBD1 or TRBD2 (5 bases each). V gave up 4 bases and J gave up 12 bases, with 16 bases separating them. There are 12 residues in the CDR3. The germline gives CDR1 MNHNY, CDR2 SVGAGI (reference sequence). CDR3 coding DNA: TGTGCCAGCAGTTTCTCCGGGACCCAAGGGTACTTC. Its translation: CASSFSGTQGYF.

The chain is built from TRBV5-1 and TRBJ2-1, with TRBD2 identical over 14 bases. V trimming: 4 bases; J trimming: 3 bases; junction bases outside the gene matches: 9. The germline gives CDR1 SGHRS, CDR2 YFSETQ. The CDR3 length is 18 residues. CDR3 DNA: TGCGCCAGCAGCGACGGGACTAGCGGGAGTGTCGGCTACAATGAGCAGTTCTTC. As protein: CASSDGTSGSVGYNEQFF. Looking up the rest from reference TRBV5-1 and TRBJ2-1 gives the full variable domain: KAGVTQTPRYLIKTRGQQVTLSCSPISGHRSVSWYQQTPGQGLQFLFEYFSETQRNKGNFPGRFSGRQFSNSRSEMNVSTLELGDSALYLCASSDGTSGSVGYNEQFFGPGTRLTVL.

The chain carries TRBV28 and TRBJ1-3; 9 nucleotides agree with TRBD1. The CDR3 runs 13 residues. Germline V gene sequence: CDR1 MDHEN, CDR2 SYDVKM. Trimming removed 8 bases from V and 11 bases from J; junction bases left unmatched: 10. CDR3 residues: CASGVTGGAAIYF. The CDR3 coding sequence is TGTGCCAGCGGGGTGACAGGGGGGGCCGCCATATATTTT. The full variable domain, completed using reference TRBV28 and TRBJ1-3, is DVKVTQSSRYLVKRTGEKVFLECVQDMDHENMFWYRQDPGLGLRLIYFSYDVKMKEKGDIPEGYSVSREKKERFSLILESASTNQTSMYLCASGVTGGAAIYFGEGSWLTVV.

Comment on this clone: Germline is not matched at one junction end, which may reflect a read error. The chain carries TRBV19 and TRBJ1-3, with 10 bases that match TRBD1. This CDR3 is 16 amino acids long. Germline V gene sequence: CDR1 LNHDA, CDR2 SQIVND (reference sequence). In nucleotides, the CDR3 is TGCCCCCATGAGGACAGGGGGAATGTCTCTGGAAACACCATATATTTT. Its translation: CPHEDRGNVSGNTIYF.

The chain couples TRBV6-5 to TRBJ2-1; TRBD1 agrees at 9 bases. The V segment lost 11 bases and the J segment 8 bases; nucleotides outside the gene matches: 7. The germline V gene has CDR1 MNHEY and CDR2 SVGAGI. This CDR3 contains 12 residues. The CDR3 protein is CAGDRGGDEQFF. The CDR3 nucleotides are TGTGCCGGCGACAGGGGGGGCGATGAGCAGTTCTTC.

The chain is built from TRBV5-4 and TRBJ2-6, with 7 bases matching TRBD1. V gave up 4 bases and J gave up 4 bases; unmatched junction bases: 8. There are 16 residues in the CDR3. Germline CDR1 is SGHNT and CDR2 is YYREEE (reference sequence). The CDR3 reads CASSSQGVRGANVLTF. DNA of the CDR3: TGTGCCAGCAGCAGTCAGGGGGTGAGAGGGGCCAACGTCCTGACTTTC. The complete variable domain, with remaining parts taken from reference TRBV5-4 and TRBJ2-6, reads ETGVTQSPTHLIKTRGQQVTLRCSSQSGHNTVSWYQQALGQGPQFIFQYYREEENGRGNFPPRFSGLQFPNYSSELNVNALELDDSALYLCASSSQGVRGANVLTFGAGSRLTVL.

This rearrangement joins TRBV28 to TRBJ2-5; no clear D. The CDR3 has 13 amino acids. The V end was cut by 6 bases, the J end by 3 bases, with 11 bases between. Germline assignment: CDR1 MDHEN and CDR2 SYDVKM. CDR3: CASSWGWEETQYF. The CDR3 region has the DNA TGTGCCAGCAGCTGGGGATGGGAAGAGACCCAGTACTTC.

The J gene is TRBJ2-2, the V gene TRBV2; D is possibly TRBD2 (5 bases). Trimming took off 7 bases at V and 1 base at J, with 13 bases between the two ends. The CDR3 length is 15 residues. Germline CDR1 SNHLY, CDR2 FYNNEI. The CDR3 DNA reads TGTGCCAGCAAAGGAACAGCGGAGAACACCGGGGAGCTGTTTTTT. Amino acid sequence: CASKGTAENTGELFF.

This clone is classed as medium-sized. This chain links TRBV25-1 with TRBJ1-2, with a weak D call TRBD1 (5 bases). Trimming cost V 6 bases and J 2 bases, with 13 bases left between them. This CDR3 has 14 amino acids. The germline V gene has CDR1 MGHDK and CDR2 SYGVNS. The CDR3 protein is CASSNRNPNYGYTF. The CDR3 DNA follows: TGTGCCAGCAGCAACAGGAACCCAAACTATGGCTACACCTTC.

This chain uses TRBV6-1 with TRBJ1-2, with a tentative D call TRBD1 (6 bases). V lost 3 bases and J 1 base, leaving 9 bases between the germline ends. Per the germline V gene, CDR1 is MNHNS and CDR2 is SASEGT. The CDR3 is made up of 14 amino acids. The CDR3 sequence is CASSDKQGNYGYTF. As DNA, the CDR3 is TGTGCCAGCAGTGATAAACAGGGTAACTATGGCTACACCTTC.

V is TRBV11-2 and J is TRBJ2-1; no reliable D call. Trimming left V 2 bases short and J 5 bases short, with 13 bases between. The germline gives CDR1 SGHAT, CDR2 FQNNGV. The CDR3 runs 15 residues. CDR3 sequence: CASSLFLTLDNEQFF. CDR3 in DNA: TGTGCCAGCAGCTTATTCCTGACCCTCGACAATGAGCAGTTCTTC.

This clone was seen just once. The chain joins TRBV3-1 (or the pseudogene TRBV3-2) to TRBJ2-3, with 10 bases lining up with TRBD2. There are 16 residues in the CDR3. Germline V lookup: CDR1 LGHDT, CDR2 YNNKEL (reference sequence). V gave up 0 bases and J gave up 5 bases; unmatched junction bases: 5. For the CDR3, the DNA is TGTGCCAGCAGCCAAGATCTGGCTAGCGGGAGAGATACGCAGTATTTT. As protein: CASSQDLASGRDTQYF.

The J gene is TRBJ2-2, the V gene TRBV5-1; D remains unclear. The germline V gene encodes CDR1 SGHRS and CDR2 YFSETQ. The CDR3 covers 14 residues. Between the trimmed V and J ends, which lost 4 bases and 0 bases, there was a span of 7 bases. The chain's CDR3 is CASSRGANTGELFF. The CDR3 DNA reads TGCGCCAGCAGCCGAGGAGCGAACACCGGGGAGCTGTTTTTT.

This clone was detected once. CDR3 sequence: CASRRQGNNEQFF. As DNA, the CDR3 is TGTGCCAGCAGACGACAGGGGAACAATGAGCAGTTCTTC. The genes are TRBV28 and TRBJ2-1, with 8 bases identical to TRBD1. Trimming removed 6 bases from V and 5 bases from J; junction bases left unmatched: 3. This CDR3 is built from 13 residues. Germline V gene sequence: CDR1 MDHEN, CDR2 SYDVKM.

CDR3 sequence reads: CASSGSPSSGANVLTF. The CDR3 nucleotides read TGCGCCAGCAGCGGCAGTCCAAGCTCTGGGGCCAACGTCCTGACTTTC. The chain carries TRBV5-1 and TRBJ2-6, with D unclear. V gave up 4 bases and J gave up 0 bases, with 11 bases separating them. Germline-derived CDR1 and CDR2 are SGHRS and YFSETQ. This CDR3 has 16 amino acids.

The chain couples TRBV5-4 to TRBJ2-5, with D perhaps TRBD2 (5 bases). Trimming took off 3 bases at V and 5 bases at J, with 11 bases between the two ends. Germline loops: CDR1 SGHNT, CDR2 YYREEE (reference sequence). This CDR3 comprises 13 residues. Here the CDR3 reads CASSSMTGETQYF. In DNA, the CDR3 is TGTGCCAGCAGCTCAATGACGGGGGAGACCCAGTACTTC.